One and the same sample provided the 17 T cell receptor beta chains below, sequenced in a study of T cells in Graves' hyperthyroidism and ophthalmopathy. RNA transcripts were the template for amplifying TCR beta CDR3 regions. HTBI primers drove first-round RT-PCR of the TCR CDR3. MiXCR was run by TCRdb on the multiplex PCR reads, yielding one entry per CDR3 protein. The data contain around 350,000 distinct CDR3 sequences, more than 15% of them singletons. The specimen was blood. The receptors were sampled from a young woman with Graves' hyperthyroidism that later progressed to Graves' ophthalmopathy.

This clonotype was seen many times. The V and J genes are TRBV20-1 and TRBJ1-5; D possibly corresponds to TRBD1 (6 bases). Trimming removed 1 base at V and 4 bases at J, with 8 bases between. The CDR3 has 13 residues. Germline CDR1 reads DFQATT; CDR2 reads SNEGSKA (reference sequence). The DNA of the CDR3 is TGCAGTGCTAGAGCCACAGGGAATCAGCCCCAGCATTTT. It codes for CSARATGNQPQHF.

Concerning this clonotype itself: A clone one base away is much larger, so this may be a read error. The rearrangement links TRBV5-1 to TRBJ1-2, with D perhaps TRBD1 (5 bases). Between the trimmed V and J ends, which lost 4 bases and 3 bases, there was a span of 22 bases. This CDR3 is built from 17 residues. CDR1 SGHRS and CDR2 YFSETQ come from the germline V gene. The CDR3 protein is CASSPTRGLGDDYGYTF. CDR3 in DNA: TGCGCCAGCAGCCCGACAAGGGGATTGGGGGACGACTATGGCTACACCTTC. Variable domain in full (rest from reference TRBV5-1 and TRBJ1-2): KAGVTQTPRYLIKTRGQQVTLSCSPISGHRSVSWYQQTPGQGLQFLFEYFSETQRNKGNFPGRFSGRQFSNSRSEMNVSTLELGDSALYLCASSPTRGLGDDYGYTFGSGTRLTVV.

For this clonotype: A single base separates this from a much larger clone, so it may be a read error. CDR3 residues: CTSSHIQGNYGYTF. The CDR3 nucleotides read TGTACCAGCAGCCATATACAGGGAAACTATGGCTACACCTTC. The chain employs TRBV16 and TRBJ1-2, with TRBD1 as a possible D gene (6 bases). Per germline, CDR1 KGHSY and CDR2 FQNENV. The CDR3 runs to 14 residues.

This sequence joins TRBV5-1 and TRBJ2-2, with 10 bases identical to TRBD1. The CDR3 sequence is 17 residues long. The germline V gene has CDR1 SGHRS and CDR2 YFSETQ. J lost 3 bases, V lost 1 base, and 6 bases had no gene match. The CDR3 nucleotides are TGCGCCAGCAGCTTGTTCAGGGACAGGGGTTACACCGGGGAGCTGTTTTTT. Translating it yields CASSLFRDRGYTGELFF.

This clonotype came up many times. The J gene is TRBJ2-1, the V gene TRBV7-3; D is unclear. V was pared by 5 bases and J by 2 bases, with 22 bases between. There are 18 residues in the CDR3. CDR1 is SGHTA, CDR2 FQGTGA, per germline. In DNA, the CDR3 is TGTGCCAGCAGCCCCCAGACGAGACCTGTCTCGCCCTACAATGAGCAGTTCTTC. As protein: CASSPQTRPVSPYNEQFF.

There are a few counts of this clonotype. The genes are TRBV20-1 and TRBJ2-7; D may correspond to TRBD1 or TRBD2 (6 bases each). The length of the CDR3 is 14 residues. Germline CDR1 is DFQATT and CDR2 is SNEGSKA (reference sequence). V was cut by 4 bases and J by 8 bases, with 21 bases left in between. DNA of the CDR3: TGCAGTGCTATTCGCGGGACATCCCCCCCGCAGCAGTACTTC. Protein sequence: CSAIRGTSPPQQYF.

This clonotype was recorded at least ten times. The V and J genes are TRBV4-1 and TRBJ1-2; a possible D gene is TRBD1 (6 bases). V lost 2 bases and J lost 4, with 11 bases in between. The length of the CDR3 is 14 residues. CDR1 is MGHRA and CDR2 is YSYEKL in the germline V gene. The CDR3 bases are TGCGCCAGCAGCCAACCCCGGACAGCCTATGGCTACACCTTC. Translated: CASSQPRTAYGYTF.

This clonotype was found many times. The rearrangement joins TRBV30 to TRBJ1-1, with TRBD1 matching over 8 bases. The V gene's germline CDR1 is GTSNPN and CDR2 SVGIG (reference sequence). CDR3 size: 15 residues. Trimming took 4 bases from V and 4 from J; bases not matched to a gene: 11. The CDR3 spells CAWTPRRGPSTEAFF. The CDR3 bases are TGTGCCTGGACCCCCCGCAGGGGGCCGAGCACTGAAGCTTTCTTT. The complete variable domain, with remaining parts taken from reference TRBV30 and TRBJ1-1, reads SQTIHQWPATLVQPVGSPLSLECTVEGTSNPNLYWYRQAAGRGLQLLFYSVGIGQISSEVPQNLSASRPQDRQFILSSKKLLLSDSGFYLCAWTPRRGPSTEAFFGQGTRLTVV.

This clonotype was seen many times. The chain recombines TRBV12-3 or TRBV12-4 with TRBJ1-2; D gene unclear. V lost 5 bases and J lost 6, with 16 bases in between. CDR3 length: 14 amino acids. The CDR3 is CASSLAIAVNGYTF. The CDR3 coding sequence is TGTGCCAGCAGTCTCGCCATCGCTGTAAATGGCTACACCTTC.

The chain joins TRBV2 to TRBJ2-3; TRBD1 matches 9 bases. Germline V gives CDR1 SNHLY, CDR2 FYNNEI. Trimming at V came to 7 bases and at J to 2 bases, leaving 22 bases not matched to a gene. This CDR3 is built from 20 residues. The CDR3 DNA reads as TGTGCCAGCACCCTCTACCGACCCCGGGACAGGGCCCCCCTCACAGATACGCAGTATTTT. This sequence encodes CASTLYRPRDRAPLTDTQYF. Complete variable domain (other parts from reference TRBV2 and TRBJ2-3): EPEVTQTPSHQVTQMGQEVILRCVPISNHLYFYWYRQILGQKVEFLVSFYNNEISEKSEIFDDQFSVERPDGSNFTLKIRSTKLEDSAMYFCASTLYRPRDRAPLTDTQYFGPGTRLTVL.

This sequence joins TRBV6-1 and TRBJ1-1, with D maybe TRBD1 (6 bases). This CDR3 is built from 14 residues. The ends were cut back, 6 bases at V and 4 bases at J, with 15 bases in the middle. CDR1 MNHNS and CDR2 SASEGT come from the germline V gene. The CDR3 DNA follows: TGTGCCAGCAGCCCCCCAGGGGTTGGCACTGAAGCTTTCTTT. It is translated as CASSPPGVGTEAFF.

This clonotype was counted between two and nine times. The chain has TRBV4-1 and TRBJ2-5, with 7 bases identical to TRBD1. The CDR3 is 14 residues long. Germline V gene lookup returns CDR1 MGHRA and CDR2 YSYEKL. V lost 1 base and J lost 7; bases outside the gene matches: 6. CDR3 region: CASSQGGQAGTQYF. In nucleotides, the CDR3 is TGCGCCAGCAGCCAAGGCGGACAGGCGGGGACCCAGTACTTC.

This chain connects TRBV18 to TRBJ2-5; perhaps TRBD2 as D (6 bases). The V gene's germline CDR1 is KGHSH and CDR2 LQKENI. The CDR3 covers 13 residues. Trimming stripped 5 bases from V and 0 bases from J, with 7 bases between. The CDR3 coding sequence is TGTGCCAGCTCAAGACTAGACCAAGAGACCCAGTACTTC. Residues: CASSRLDQETQYF.

This rearrangement joins TRBV7-2 to TRBJ2-1; 7 bases are shared with TRBD2. V shed 2 bases, J shed 6 bases, and the junction held 13 bases outside the gene matches. The CDR3 covers 17 residues. The germline V gene has CDR1 SGHTA and CDR2 FQGNSA. DNA for the CDR3: TGTGCCAGCAGCTTACCGCGGGGCGGGAGTGTCGGCAATGAGCAGTTCTTC. This codes for CASSLPRGGSVGNEQFF. Full variable domain (remainder filled in from reference TRBV7-2 and TRBJ2-1): GAGVSQSPSNKVTEKGKDVELRCDPISGHTALYWYRQSLGQGLEFLIYFQGNSAPDKSGLPSDRFSAERTGGSVSTLTIQRTQQEDSAVYLCASSLPRGGSVGNEQFFGPGTRLTVL.

The chain recombines TRBV20-1 with TRBJ2-1, with D perhaps matching TRBD2 (5 bases). Trimming shortened V by 0 bases and J by 3 bases, and 15 bases separated the two germline ends. Per germline, CDR1 DFQATT and CDR2 SNEGSKA (reference sequence). The CDR3 has 16 residues. CDR3 region: CSARDIDYWVYNEQFF. CDR3 in DNA: TGCAGTGCTAGAGATATCGACTATTGGGTCTACAATGAGCAGTTCTTC.

Of note for this clonotype: A clone one base away is much larger, so this may be a read error. J is TRBJ2-6 and V is TRBV5-5; a weak D match, TRBD1 (5 bases). This CDR3 has 18 residues. CDR1 and CDR2 (germline): SGHKS, YYEKEE (reference sequence). CDR3 nucleotides: TGCGCCAGCAGCTTGGCCGGGCAGGGTTACTCTGGGGCCAACGTCCCGACTTTC. It translates to CASSLAGQGYSGANVPTF.

This clonotype appeared once. Just one base apart from a much larger clone, this may be a read error. Because it lacks the conserved phenylalanine or tryptophan at the end, this CDR3 is likely a read error. CDR3 protein: CATSRANTEAFL. CDR3 nucleotide sequence: TGTGCCACCAGCAGAGCGAACACTGAAGCTTTCCTT. The chain carries TRBV15 and TRBJ1-1; unclear D gene. The CDR3 contains 12 residues. V was trimmed by 1 base and J by 1 base, leaving 1 base between them. The germline V gene encodes CDR1 LNHNV and CDR2 YYDKDF (reference sequence).